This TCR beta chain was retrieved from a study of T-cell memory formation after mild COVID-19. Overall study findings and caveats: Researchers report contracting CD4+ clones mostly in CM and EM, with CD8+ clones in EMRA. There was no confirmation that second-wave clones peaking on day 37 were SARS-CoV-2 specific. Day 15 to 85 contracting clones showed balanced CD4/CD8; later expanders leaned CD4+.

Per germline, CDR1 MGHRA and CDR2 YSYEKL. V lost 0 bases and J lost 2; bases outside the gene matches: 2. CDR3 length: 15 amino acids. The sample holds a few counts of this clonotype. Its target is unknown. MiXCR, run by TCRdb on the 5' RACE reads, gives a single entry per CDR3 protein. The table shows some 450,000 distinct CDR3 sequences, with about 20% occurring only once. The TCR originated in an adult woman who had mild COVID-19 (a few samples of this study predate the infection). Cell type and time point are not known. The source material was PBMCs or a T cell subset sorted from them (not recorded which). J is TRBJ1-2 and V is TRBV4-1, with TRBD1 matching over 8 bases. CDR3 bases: TGCGCCAGCAGCCAAGACCGACAGGGGAACTATGGCTACACCTTC. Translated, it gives CASSQDRQGNYGYTF.